A selection of T cell receptor beta chains follows, all from one sample in a study of blood T cell repertoires in COVID-19. Using immunoSEQ multiplex PCR, the repertoire was profiled, and TCRdb retains in-frame clones only, with some absent. The sample contains a few hundred thousand clones, 90% of which appear only once. What was sequenced was peripheral blood. The source is a woman aged 55-75 years with COVID-19, enrolled during active disease. Both conserved end residues are part of each CDR3. D genes are given only for firm matches. Where a row states a size, it is once, few, many or the class of an expanded clone; other rows omit it.

abundance,d_gene,j_gene,v_gene,CDR3aa,CDR3nt
NA,NA,TRBJ2-3,TRBV2,CASSNSLTDTQYF,TGTGCCAGCAGTAACAGCCTCACAGATACGCAGTATTTT
NA,TRBD1,TRBJ1-2,TRBV5-4,CASSLDRGSTNYGYTF,TGTGCCAGCAGCTTGGACAGGGGCTCAACTAACTATGGCTACACCTTC
NA,TRBD2,TRBJ2-1,TRBV19,CASSIGRGLAGENEQFF,TGTGCCAGTAGTATAGGAAGAGGACTAGCGGGGGAAAATGAGCAGTTCTTC
NA,TRBD1,TRBJ1-4,TRBV19,CASSIEPGQGQWYEKLFF,TGTGCCAGTAGTATAGAACCGGGACAGGGTCAATGGTATGAAAAACTGTTTTTT
NA,TRBD1,TRBJ1-5,TRBV7-9,CASSQWGGTGNNQPQHF,TGTGCCAGCAGCCAATGGGGGGGGACAGGGAACAATCAGCCCCAGCATTTT
once,NA,TRBJ1-6,TRBV6-1,CASSEVQGLLTSPLHF,TGTGCCAGCAGTGAAGTTCAGGGGCTTTTAACTTCACCCCTCCACTTT
NA,TRBD1,TRBJ1-1,TRBV4-3,CASSRRGTEVAFF,TGCGCCAGCAGCCGTCGAGGGACAGAAGTAGCTTTCTTT
NA,NA,TRBJ2-5,TRBV6-5,CASSYSWRARQETQYF,TGTGCCAGCAGTTACTCCTGGAGGGCCCGACAAGAGACCCAGTACTTC
NA,TRBD2,TRBJ2-3,TRBV5-1,CASSSGQRGTDTQYF,TGCGCCAGCAGCTCGGGCCAGCGGGGTACAGATACGCAGTATTTT
NA,NA,TRBJ1-2,TRBV18,CASSQVAGVLLDGYTF,TGTGCCAGCTCACAGGTAGCAGGGGTCCTCCTCGATGGCTACACCTTC
NA,TRBD1,TRBJ1-1,TRBV11-2,CASRLSRQGQAMNTEAFF,TGTGCCAGCAGATTAAGCCGACAGGGACAGGCCATGAACACTGAAGCTTTCTTT
NA,NA,TRBJ2-2,TRBV2,CASSELRSDTGELFF,TGTGCCAGCAGTGAGTTGAGGAGCGACACCGGGGAGCTGTTTTTT
NA,TRBD1,TRBJ1-2,TRBV3-1/TRBV3-2,CASSPSRGDSLGYSYTF,TGTGCCAGCAGCCCAAGCAGAGGGGACAGCCTGGGTTATAGCTACACCTTC
NA,NA,TRBJ1-2,TRBV20-1,CSADRVFGYTF,TGCAGTGCTGACAGAGTGTTTGGCTACACCTTC
NA,TRBD1,TRBJ1-4,TRBV5-1,CASSSQGARREKLFF,TGCGCCAGCAGCTCACAGGGGGCTCGGAGGGAAAAACTGTTTTTT
NA,TRBD1,TRBJ1-2,TRBV11-2,CASSLVGQGATGYTF,TGTGCCAGCAGCTTAGTAGGTCAGGGGGCGACTGGCTACACCTTC
few,NA,TRBJ1-2,TRBV7-8,CASSLGALSNYGYTF,TGTGCCAGCAGCTTGGGAGCCTTATCTAACTATGGCTACACCTTC
NA,TRBD1,TRBJ2-5,TRBV24-1,CATSDRQGAPRETQYF,TGTGCCACCAGTGATCGACAGGGGGCCCCGAGGGAGACCCAGTACTTC
NA,TRBD2,TRBJ2-2,TRBV30,CAWRGADPWLAGTGELFF,TGTGCCTGGAGAGGGGCCGATCCATGGCTAGCGGGCACCGGGGAGCTGTTTTTT
NA,TRBD1,TRBJ2-7,TRBV4-3,CASSHQAGTGTYEQYF,TGCGCCAGCAGCCACCAGGCCGGGACAGGGACCTACGAGCAGTACTTC
NA,NA,TRBJ2-2,TRBV7-2,CASSPGTPNTGELFF,TGTGCCAGCAGCCCCGGGACTCCAAACACCGGGGAGCTGTTTTTT
NA,NA,TRBJ2-3,TRBV20-1,CSASRDTQYF,TGCAGTGCCTCCAGGGATACGCAGTATTTT
NA,TRBD1,TRBJ1-4,TRBV5-1,CASSVGTGGGEKLFF,TGCGCCAGCAGCGTCGGGACAGGGGGCGGTGAAAAACTGTTTTTT
NA,NA,TRBJ1-1,TRBV6-2/TRBV6-3,CASSATGTMNTEAFF,TGTGCCAGCAGCGCCACAGGTACCATGAACACTGAAGCTTTCTTT